This record looks at one TCR beta chain sequence and its context. As yet, its antigen is unknown. This sample was taken from a study of T cell repertoires in cytomegalovirus infection. Each CDR3 protein is one row after TCRdb ran MiXCR on the reads. The table has a few hundred thousand distinct CDR3 sequences, 40% seen once; the top ten hold 48%. V was clipped by 0 bases and J by 1 base, with 13 bases between them. CDR3 size: 17 residues. CDR1 MNHEY and CDR2 SVGAGI come from the germline V gene. The sequence was obtained from a human donor in good health (CMV status not recorded). Some clones in this sample may be carry-over from other donors' samples. The V call is TRBV6-5, the J call TRBJ1-5, with D possibly matching TRBD1 (5 bases). The source was cultured PBMCs, collected from culture after CMV antigen stimulation. The CDR3 region is CASSYSNPRQSNQPQHF. CDR3 DNA sequence: TGTGCCAGCAGTTACTCGAATCCGCGACAGAGCAATCAGCCCCAGCATTTT.